Listed below are T cell receptor beta chains from one sample, sequenced in a study of cytomegalovirus exposure and HLA in healthy donors. The assay was immunoSEQ multiplex PCR, and TCRdb's table has in-frame clones only and misses some. The sample lists around 200,000 clones, around 89% occurring once. The source material was PBMCs. The receptors derive from a woman between 18 and 30 years old in good health and CMV-seronegative. The CDR3 runs from the conserved cysteine through the conserved F or W. The D gene is left open where the match is weak. Rows may omit the clone size; those that give it use once, few, many or a size class.

clone size | J gene | D gene | V gene | CDR3 protein | CDR3 DNA
NA | TRBJ1-4 | NA | TRBV19 | CASSLWTPGEKLFF | TGTGCCAGTAGCTTATGGACACCCGGCGAAAAACTGTTTTTT
NA | TRBJ1-1 | NA | TRBV11-2 | CASSRGIEAFF | TGTGCCAGCAGCCGGGGTATCGAAGCTTTCTTT
NA | TRBJ1-2 | TRBD1 | TRBV7-2 | CASSHGTGPYGYTF | TGTGCCAGCAGCCACGGGACAGGGCCCTATGGCTACACCTTC
NA | TRBJ1-4 | NA | TRBV4-3 | CASSQEGHTSNEKLFF | TGCGCCAGCAGCCAAGAAGGACACACCTCTAATGAAAAACTGTTTTTT
NA | TRBJ1-5 | TRBD1 | TRBV6-5 | CASSSDRGNQPQHF | TGTGCCAGCAGTTCGGACAGGGGCAATCAGCCCCAGCATTTT
NA | TRBJ2-5 | TRBD2 | TRBV4-1 | CASSQDWASGGGETQYF | TGCGCCAGCAGCCAAGATTGGGCTAGCGGGGGTGGAGAGACCCAGTACTTC
NA | TRBJ2-4 | NA | TRBV7-2 | CASSTSSGQKAKNSQYF | TGTGCCAGCAGCACCTCCAGCGGGCAGAAAGCCAAAAACAGTCAGTACTTC
NA | TRBJ2-1 | TRBD2 | TRBV5-4 | CASSLASGDEFF | TGTGCCAGCAGCTTGGCTAGCGGGGATGAGTTCTTC
once | TRBJ1-1 | NA | TRBV9 | CASSVGGTNTEAFF | TGTGCCAGCAGCGTAGGCGGCACGAACACTGAAGCTTTCTTT
NA | TRBJ1-2 | NA | TRBV4-2 | CASSQSLAAGYTF | TGTGCCAGCAGCCAAAGTCTGGCGGCTGGCTACACCTTC
NA | TRBJ1-2 | TRBD1 | TRBV6-1 | CASRPGQGRGYTF | TGTGCCAGCAGACCGGGACAGGGGAGAGGCTACACCTTC
NA | TRBJ2-1 | TRBD2 | TRBV19 | CASSQGTSDHEQFF | TGTGCCAGTAGTCAGGGGACTAGCGATCATGAGCAGTTCTTC
NA | TRBJ1-3 | NA | TRBV18 | CASSQVDSLSGNTIYF | TGTGCCAGCTCACAAGTGGACAGCCTCTCTGGAAACACCATATATTTT
NA | TRBJ2-1 | NA | TRBV27 | CASSAGSGAGEQFF | TGTGCCAGCAGTGCGGGGTCTGGAGCGGGTGAGCAGTTCTTC
NA | TRBJ2-1 | TRBD2 | TRBV7-7 | CASSRGLAGIHEQFF | TGTGCCAGCAGCCGAGGACTAGCGGGAATACATGAGCAGTTCTTC
NA | TRBJ1-6 | NA | TRBV13 | CASSSAGDAYNSPLHF | TGTGCCAGCAGCTCCGCGGGGGACGCCTATAATTCACCCCTCCACTTT
NA | TRBJ2-3 | NA | TRBV29-1 | CSVVVRQGTDTQYF | TGCAGCGTTGTTGTAAGGCAGGGCACAGATACGCAGTATTTT
NA | TRBJ1-4 | TRBD1 | TRBV7-9 | CASSLDRGRGNEKLFF | TGTGCCAGCAGCCTAGACAGGGGCCGTGGAAATGAAAAACTGTTTTTT
NA | TRBJ1-2 | NA | TRBV19 | CASSTRQDRRSGYTF | TGTGCCAGTAGTACTCGACAGGATCGCAGGAGTGGCTACACCTTC
NA | TRBJ2-1 | NA | TRBV7-2 | CASSPQRSSNEQFF | TGTGCCAGCAGCCCACAGCGGTCCAGCAATGAGCAGTTCTTC
once | TRBJ2-3 | NA | TRBV7-2 | CASSPLRRSDTQYF | TGTGCCAGCAGCCCCCTCCGGAGGTCGGATACGCAGTATTTT
NA | TRBJ2-3 | NA | TRBV18 | CASSPSSDTQYF | TGTGCCAGCTCACCCTCGTCAGATACGCAGTATTTT
NA | TRBJ2-5 | NA | TRBV4-3 | CASSRMIQRTGEETQYF | TGCGCCAGCAGCCGGATGATCCAAAGAACGGGGGAAGAGACCCAGTACTTC
NA | TRBJ1-1 | NA | TRBV10-2 | CASSGPVRGRRRDLNTEAFF | TGCGCCAGCAGTGGGCCTGTGCGAGGTCGTCGGAGGGACCTGAACACTGAAGCTTTCTTT
few | TRBJ2-1 | NA | TRBV7-9 | CASCSSLCNEQFF | TGTGCCAGCTGTTCTAGTTTGTGCAATGAGCAGTTCTTC
NA | TRBJ2-7 | TRBD2 | TRBV14 | CASSIGLAGTYEQYF | TGTGCCAGCAGCATCGGGTTAGCGGGGACCTACGAGCAGTACTTC
NA | TRBJ1-2 | NA | TRBV4-1 | CASSQVGGLNGYTF | TGCGCCAGCAGCCAAGTCGGGGGGTTGAATGGCTACACCTTC
NA | TRBJ2-7 | NA | TRBV2 | CASSEDGDEQYF | TGTGCCAGCAGTGAAGATGGAGACGAGCAGTACTTC
NA | TRBJ1-2 | TRBD1 | TRBV7-2 | CASSGPGQGNYGYTF | TGTGCCAGCAGCGGACCGGGACAGGGTAACTATGGCTACACCTTC
NA | TRBJ1-1 | NA | TRBV2 | CASRRGSYEAFF | TGTGCCAGCAGAAGAGGATCATATGAAGCTTTCTTT
NA | TRBJ2-5 | NA | TRBV28 | CASSSPRGAERGTQYF | TGTGCCAGCAGCTCCCCCCGGGGGGCCGAGCGGGGGACCCAGTACTTC
NA | TRBJ2-5 | TRBD1 | TRBV9 | CASSPEDRGSETQYF | TGTGCCAGCAGCCCTGAAGACAGGGGATCGGAGACCCAGTACTTC
NA | TRBJ2-7 | TRBD2 | TRBV9 | CASGTSAGRSSYEQYF | TGTGCCAGCGGAACGTCAGCGGGAAGGAGCTCCTACGAGCAGTACTTC